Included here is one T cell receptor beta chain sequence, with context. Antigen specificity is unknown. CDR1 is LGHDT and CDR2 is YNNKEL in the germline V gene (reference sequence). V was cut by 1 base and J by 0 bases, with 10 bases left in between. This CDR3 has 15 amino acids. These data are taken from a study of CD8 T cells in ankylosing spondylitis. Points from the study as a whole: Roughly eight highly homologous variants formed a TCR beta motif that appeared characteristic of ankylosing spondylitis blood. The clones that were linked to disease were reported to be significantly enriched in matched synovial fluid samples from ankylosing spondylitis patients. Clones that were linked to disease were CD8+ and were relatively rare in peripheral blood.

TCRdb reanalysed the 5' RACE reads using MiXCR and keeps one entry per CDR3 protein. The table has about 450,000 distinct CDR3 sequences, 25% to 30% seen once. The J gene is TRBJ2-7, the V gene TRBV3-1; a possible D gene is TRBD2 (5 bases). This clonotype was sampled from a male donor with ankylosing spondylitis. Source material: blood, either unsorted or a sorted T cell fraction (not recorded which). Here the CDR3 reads CASSQALGSSYEQYV. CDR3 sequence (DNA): TGTGCCAGCAGCCAAGCATTGGGGAGCTCCTACGAGCAGTACGTC.